A single sample is the source of the 2 T cell receptor beta chains below, sequenced in a study of response to subunit inactivated influenza vaccine listed by TCRdb under 2018. Library construction relied on RT-PCR. Sequencing relied on an Illumina HiSeq 2500. Using fastp at Q25 and MiXCR, TCRdb reprocessed the public reads and kept productive beta chains. Rows are combined by CDR3 protein, so each entry shows the most common genes and DNA. Within this sample are around 520,000 distinct CDR3 sequences, with about 12% of them counted one time only. The ten largest clones capture more than 8.5% of the sample. This specimen consisted of PBMCs from blood, obtained on the day of vaccination. Every receptor here comes from a man aged 45 to 65 who received an inactivated influenza vaccine. Donor details come from another sample of the same person, matched by shared clones.

The chain links TRBV7-9 to TRBJ2-4; D uncertain. The CDR3 consists of 12 residues. Germline assignment: CDR1 SEHNR and CDR2 FQNEAQ (reference sequence). V was shortened by 5 bases and J by 6 bases, with 8 bases between the two germline ends. The chain's CDR3 is CASSRSGNIQYF. CDR3 DNA: TGTGCCAGCAGCCGCTCAGGAAACATTCAGTACTTC. Full variable domain (missing parts from reference TRBV7-9 and TRBJ2-4): DTGVSQNPRHKITKRGQNVTFRCDPISEHNRLYWYRQTLGQGPEFLTYFQNEAQLEKSRLLSDRFSAERPKGSFSTLEIQRTEQGDSAMYLCASSRSGNIQYFGAGTRLSVL.

This chain joins TRBV3-1 and TRBJ2-6; 7 bases are a match to TRBD1. There are 17 residues in the CDR3. CDR1 and CDR2 (germline): LGHDT, YNNKEL (reference sequence). J gave up 0 bases and V 2 bases, and 4 bases lay outside the gene matches. In DNA form, the CDR3 reads TGTGCCAGCAGCCAACTGGGACAGAGCTCTGGGGCCAACGTCCTGACTTTC. It codes for CASSQLGQSSGANVLTF.